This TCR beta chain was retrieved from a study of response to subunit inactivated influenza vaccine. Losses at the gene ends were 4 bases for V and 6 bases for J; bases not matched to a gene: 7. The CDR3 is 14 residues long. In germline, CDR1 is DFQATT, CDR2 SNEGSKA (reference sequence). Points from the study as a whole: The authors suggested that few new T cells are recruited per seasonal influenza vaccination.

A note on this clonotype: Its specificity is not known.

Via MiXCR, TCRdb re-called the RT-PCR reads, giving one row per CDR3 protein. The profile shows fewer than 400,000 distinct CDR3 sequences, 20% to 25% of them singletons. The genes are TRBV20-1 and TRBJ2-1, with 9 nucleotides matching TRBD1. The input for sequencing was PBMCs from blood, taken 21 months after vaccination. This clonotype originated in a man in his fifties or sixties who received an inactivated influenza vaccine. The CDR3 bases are TGCAGTGCTATCAGGGACAGGGTGACCAATGAGCAGTTCTTC. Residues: CSAIRDRVTNEQFF.